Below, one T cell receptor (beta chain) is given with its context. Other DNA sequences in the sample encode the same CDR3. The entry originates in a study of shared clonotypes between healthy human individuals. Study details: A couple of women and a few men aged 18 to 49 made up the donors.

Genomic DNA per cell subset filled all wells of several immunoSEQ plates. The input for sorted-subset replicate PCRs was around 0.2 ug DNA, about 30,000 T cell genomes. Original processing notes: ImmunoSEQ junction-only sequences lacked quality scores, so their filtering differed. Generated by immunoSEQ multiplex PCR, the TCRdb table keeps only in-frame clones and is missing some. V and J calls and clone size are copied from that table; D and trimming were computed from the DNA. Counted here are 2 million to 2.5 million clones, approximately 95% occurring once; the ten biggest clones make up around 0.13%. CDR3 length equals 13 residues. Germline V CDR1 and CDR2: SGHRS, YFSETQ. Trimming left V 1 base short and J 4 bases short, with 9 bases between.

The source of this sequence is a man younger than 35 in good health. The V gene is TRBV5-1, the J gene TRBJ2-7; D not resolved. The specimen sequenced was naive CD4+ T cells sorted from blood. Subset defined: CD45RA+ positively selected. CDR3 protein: CASSLLADYEQYF. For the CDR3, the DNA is TGCGCCAGCAGCTTGTTGGCGGATTACGAGCAGTACTTC.